What follows are 32 T cell receptor beta chains derived from one specimen sequenced in a study of tumor and adjacent non-tumor tissue in lung cancer. No cell sorting was done before RNA was extracted from the tissue. Distant lung tissue was collected more than 3 cm away from the tumor edge. TCRbeta libraries were built with three rounds of nested PCR, modified from ARM-PCR. Via MiXCR, TCRdb re-called the multiplex PCR reads, giving one row per CDR3 protein. This sample has roughly 70,000 distinct CDR3 sequences, with roughly 75% found just once. The sequencing sample was made of distant non-tumor lung tissue. Every receptor here comes from a woman in her fifties or sixties with non-small cell lung cancer.

With respect to this clonotype: Germline is not matched at one junction end, which may reflect a read error. The rearrangement joins TRBV9 to TRBJ2-6; D tentatively reads TRBD1 or TRBD2 (6 bases each). There are 17 residues in the CDR3. The germline V gene has CDR1 SGDLS and CDR2 YYNGEE. The CDR3 DNA reads TGTGCCAGCAGCCCCTTGACAGGAGGGTCTGGGGCCAACATCCTGACTTTC. Protein product: CASSPLTGGSGANILTF.

Comments on this clonotype: At one of its ends the junction is not consistent with the germline gene, which may arise from a read error. The chain joins TRBV20-1 to TRBJ1-5; TRBD1 aligns across 9 bases. CDR3 size: 17 residues. In germline, CDR1 is DFQATT, CDR2 SNEGSKA (reference sequence). The CDR3 protein is CSAAGTGGVLSNQPQQF. The CDR3 DNA follows: TGCAGTGCTGCTGGAACAGGGGGCGTCCTGAGCAATCAGCCCCAGCAATTT.

With regard to this clonotype: The junction does not match germline at one end; this may be a read error. The chain has TRBV19 and TRBJ2-1, with D possibly being TRBD1 (6 bases). The CDR3 covers 15 residues. Germline loops: CDR1 LNHDA, CDR2 SQIVND (reference sequence). CDR3 in DNA: TGTGCCAGTAGATTAGACAGGAGCTCCTACAATGAGCAGTTCTTT. This codes for CASRLDRSSYNEQFF.

With regard to this clonotype: At one of its ends the junction is not consistent with the germline gene, which may arise from a read error. This chain links TRBV20-1 with TRBJ1-3; no firm D call. The germline CDR1 and CDR2 sequences are DFQATT and SNEGSKA (reference sequence). There are 15 residues in the CDR3. CDR3 DNA: TGCAGTGCTAGCGCATGGGCTGTGTCTGGAGACACCATATATTTT. Translated: CSASAWAVSGDTIYF.

Points on this clonotype: Relative to the germline gene, one junction end is altered; a read error may explain this. The DNA for the CDR3 is TGTGACAGCAGCCTTAGCGGGAGGACACATGAGCAGTTCTTC. This sequence encodes CDSSLSGRTHEQFF. The chain employs TRBV11-1 and TRBJ2-1; TRBD2 agrees at 10 bases. The length of the CDR3 is 14 residues. In germline, CDR1 is SGHAT, CDR2 FQDESV (reference sequence).

For this clonotype: The junction does not match germline at one end; this may be a read error. The V call is TRBV10-3, the J call TRBJ2-7, with TRBD2 matching over 7 bases. The CDR3 totals 17 residues. Germline loops: CDR1 ENHRY, CDR2 SYGVKD. This CDR3 reads CAISDLGLEGETYEQYF. CDR3 DNA sequence: TGTGCCATCAGTGATCTCGGACTAGAGGGAGAAACCTACGAGCAGTATTTC.

Details on this clonotype: Compared with germline, one end of the junction differs, possibly owing to a read error. The genes are TRBV11-1 and TRBJ2-3; D is tentatively TRBD1 or TRBD2 (5 bases each). CDR1 and CDR2 (germline): SGHAT, FQDESV (reference sequence). The CDR3 contains 14 residues. The CDR3 reads CASSLATVTATQYF. CDR3 bases: TGCGCCAGCAGCTTAGCGACCGTGACAGCTACGCAGTATTTT.

Concerning this clonotype itself: The junction differs from germline at one of its ends, possibly a read error. V and J are TRBV11-2 and TRBJ1-4, with a weak D call TRBD1 (6 bases). Germline CDR1 is SGHAT and CDR2 is FQNNGV. The CDR3 has 16 amino acids. The CDR3 is CPSSLTRDTGGRKLFF. Written as DNA, the CDR3 is TGTCCCAGCAGCTTAACTCGGGACACTGGGGGGAGGAAACTGTTCTTT.

In regard to this clonotype: A much larger clone is a single base away; this may be a read error. The chain recombines TRBV20-1 with TRBJ1-5, with TRBD1 as a possible D gene (5 bases). This CDR3 is 13 amino acids long. Germline assignment: CDR1 DFQATT and CDR2 SNEGSKA (reference sequence). In DNA, the CDR3 is TGCAGTGCTGGGGGACGCAGCAATCGGCCCCAGCATTTT. Amino acid sequence: CSAGGRSNRPQHF.

Comment on this clonotype: A junction end diverges from the germline sequence, so it may reflect a read error. V gene TRBV20-1 combines with J gene TRBJ1-6, with 8 bases matching TRBD1. Looked up from germline, CDR1 is DFQATT and CDR2 is SNEGSKA (reference sequence). CDR3 size: 16 residues. The chain's CDR3 is CSAKDHRTGRSSPLHF. The CDR3, as DNA: TGCAGTGCTAAAGATCACAGGACAGGGCGGAGTTCACCCCTCCACTTC.

The chain recombines TRBV7-2 with TRBJ2-5; 8 bases are shared with TRBD2. Germline V lookup: CDR1 SGHTA, CDR2 FQGNSA. The V gene end was trimmed by 5 bases and the J gene end by 5 bases; junction bases not matched to a gene: 13. The CDR3 has 16 amino acids. The CDR3 region is CASSGLYGRAWETQYF. In DNA, the CDR3 is TGTGCCAGCAGCGGGCTATACGGGAGGGCTTGGGAGACCCAGTACTTC.

This clonotype was counted a few times. The junction and the germline gene differ at one end; a read error may be behind it. The V and J genes are TRBV11-1 and TRBJ2-3; D could derive from TRBD1 or TRBD2 (5 bases each). The germline CDR1 and CDR2 sequences are SGHAT and FQDESV (reference sequence). CDR3 length: 14 amino acids. The CDR3 protein is CASSLVTGTDTQYF. In DNA, the CDR3 is TGTGCCAGTAGCTTAGTGACCGGGACGGATACGCAGTATTTT. Together with reference TRBV11-1 and TRBJ2-3, the CDR3 gives the full variable domain: EAEVAQSPRYKITEKSQAVAFWCDPISGHATLYWYRQILGQGPELLVQFQDESVVDDSQLPKDRFSAERLKGVDSTLKIQPAELGDSAMYLCASSLVTGTDTQYFGPGTRLTVL.

With respect to this clonotype: This may be a read error: a much more frequent sequence differs by one nucleotide. The rearrangement links TRBV2 to TRBJ1-5, with TRBD1 as a possible D gene (6 bases). CDR3 length: 17 residues. From germline, CDR1 is SNHLY and CDR2 FYNNEI. The CDR3 region has the DNA TGTACCAGCAGCCCGTGGGGGGTACAGGGTGGCAATCAGCCCCAGCATTTT. It codes for CTSSPWGVQGGNQPQHF.

A note on this clonotype: A read error may account for a junction end that differs from germline. The chain combines TRBV11-2 with TRBJ2-2, with D hard to call. Germline V gene lookup returns CDR1 SGHAT and CDR2 FQNNGV. This CDR3 contains 14 residues. CDR3 residues: CANSLEQFGGELFF. In DNA, the CDR3 is TGTGCCAACAGCTTAGAACAATTTGGCGGGGAGCTGTTTTTT.

Regarding this clonotype: This is likely a read error, given that the CDR3 carries no conserved phenylalanine or tryptophan at its end. The chain uses TRBV28 and TRBJ1-1; 10 bases align to TRBD1. This CDR3 has 17 residues. Germline V gene data show CDR1 as MDHEN and CDR2 as SYDVKM. The CDR3 loop is CVSSSTDRGPQNTEAFV. CDR3 DNA sequence: TGTGTCAGCAGTTCGACTGACAGGGGGCCCCAGAATACTGAAGCTTTCGTT.

The sample holds many counts of this clonotype. The rearrangement links TRBV20-1 to TRBJ2-3; 10 bases agree with TRBD2. The CDR3 consists of 15 residues. V shed 5 bases, J shed 4 bases, and the junction held 9 bases outside the gene matches. CDR1 DFQATT and CDR2 SNEGSKA come from the germline V gene (reference sequence). CDR3 bases: TGCAGTGCTCGCCACACTAGCGGGATTGCAGATACGCAGTATTTT. This sequence encodes CSARHTSGIADTQYF.

The V gene is TRBV6-5, the J gene TRBJ1-1; D is unclear. The CDR3 spans 14 residues. Germline V gene sequence: CDR1 MNHEY, CDR2 SVGAGI. The CDR3 sequence: CVCSTHEMNTEAFF. CDR3 nucleotides: TGTGTCTGCAGTACACACGAAATGAACACTGAAGCTTTCTTT.

This clonotype was recorded many times. The chain carries TRBV4-3 and TRBJ2-5, with TRBD2 matching over 9 bases. The CDR3 contains 18 residues. Trimming cost V 0 bases and J 0 bases; bases outside gene matches: 8. In germline, CDR1 is LGHNA, CDR2 YSLEER. This chain's CDR3 is CASSQDRPASGNQETQYF. The CDR3 DNA is TGCGCCAGCAGCCAAGATCGTCCGGCTAGCGGGAACCAAGAGACCCAGTACTTC.

A word on this clonotype: The conserved phenylalanine or tryptophan normally closing the CDR3 is absent here, so this likely arose from a read error. The chain couples TRBV28 to TRBJ1-4, with D tentatively TRBD1 (6 bases). CDR1 and CDR2 (germline): MDHEN, SYDVKM. The CDR3 sequence is 14 residues long. V shed 8 bases and J shed 4 bases, with 14 bases lying between them. The DNA for the CDR3 is TGTGCCAGCGGGGAAGGGGGGAGTAATGAAAAACTGTTTATT. Translated: CASGEGGSNEKLFI.

In regard to this clonotype: A read error is possible here, since a much larger clone lies one base away. The genes are TRBV10-1 and TRBJ2-5, with 8 bases that match TRBD2. Germline V lookup: CDR1 WNHNN, CDR2 SYGVQD (reference sequence). The J segment lost 1 base and the V segment lost 2 bases, leaving 9 bases of the junction unmatched. There are 17 residues in the CDR3. The CDR3 here is CASSEGASGSFQETQYF. The CDR3 DNA follows: TGCGCCAGCAGTGAGGGGGCTAGCGGGTCCTTCCAAGAGACCCAGTACTTC.

About this clonotype: This sequence may be a read error, since a much larger clone differs from it by one base. The chain links TRBV12-3 or TRBV12-4 to TRBJ1-3; 10 nucleotides align to TRBD1. The CDR3 is made up of 14 amino acids. The V gene end was trimmed by 10 bases and the J gene end by 7 bases; junction bases not matched to a gene: 10. CDR3 sequence (DNA): TGTGCCATCAGCCCACCGGGACAGGGGAACACCATATATTTT. It specifies CAISPPGQGNTIYF.

Comments on this clonotype: One end of the junction does not line up with germline, which may come from a read error. The chain employs TRBV20-1 and TRBJ2-5; D is unclear. CDR3 size: 14 residues. Germline V gene lookup returns CDR1 DFQATT and CDR2 SNEGSKA (reference sequence). This chain's CDR3 is CSAQFQVIQETQYF. Here the CDR3 DNA reads TGCAGTGCCCAGTTCCAAGTAATCCAAGAGACCCAGTATTTC.

In this sample, this clonotype turned up many times. V is TRBV20-1 and J is TRBJ2-7; D ambiguous. Trimming left V 6 bases short and J 2 bases short, with 14 bases between. Per germline, CDR1 DFQATT and CDR2 SNEGSKA (reference sequence). The CDR3 consists of 13 residues. In DNA, the CDR3 is TGCAGTGCCCAGGTCGGTTCTACCTACGAGCAGTACTTC. It encodes CSAQVGSTYEQYF.

In regard to this clonotype: A much larger clone lies one base from this, so it may be a read error. The gene calls are TRBV29-1 and TRBJ1-1; D is unresolved. Germline V gives CDR1 SQVTM, CDR2 ANQGSEA. This CDR3 is built from 13 residues. V was cut by 5 bases and J by 0 bases, with 10 bases left in between. The CDR3 protein is CSVYHNMNTEAFF. Written as DNA, the CDR3 is TGCAGCGTTTATCACAACATGAACACTGAAGCTTTCTTT.

This clonotype was seen only once. It is likely a read error, because the conserved phenylalanine at the end of the CDR3 is missing. This rearrangement joins TRBV5-6 to TRBJ2-7; D possibly uses TRBD1 or TRBD2 (6 bases each). Germline V gives CDR1 SGHDT, CDR2 YYEEEE. CDR3 length: 14 amino acids. Trimming shortened V by 3 bases and J by 6 bases, and 16 bases separated the two germline ends. Here the CDR3 reads CASSWTTRGPEQYL. The CDR3 coding sequence is TGTGCCAGCAGCTGGACAACCCGGGGGCCCGAGCAGTACTTG.

At least ten counts were recorded for this clonotype. J is TRBJ1-2 and V is TRBV6-1; D unclear. The CDR3 is 14 residues long. The germline V gene encodes CDR1 MNHNS and CDR2 SASEGT. The V end lost 0 bases, the J end lost 3 bases, and 8 bases lay between the germline ends. The CDR3 region has the DNA TGTGCCAGCAGTGAAGCCCAGCCTTACTATGGCTACACCTTC. Translating it yields CASSEAQPYYGYTF.

Note on this clonotype: Given a much more abundant clone one base away, this may be a read error. The chain is built from TRBV6-1 and TRBJ1-6; 7 bases are a match to TRBD1. Per germline, CDR1 MNHNS and CDR2 SASEGT. With 7 bases clipped from V and 10 bases from J, the junction kept 19 bases outside the gene matches. CDR3 size: 17 residues. The CDR3 DNA follows: TGTGCCAGCACCCCCCTCGACTCGAGACAGGGTCTCTCACCCCTCCACTTT. This sequence encodes CASTPLDSRQGLSPLHF.

Concerning this clonotype itself: The junction shows a germline mismatch at one end, possibly a read error. J is TRBJ2-1 and V is TRBV5-1; 9 nucleotides match TRBD2. Germline lookup yields CDR1 SGHRS and CDR2 YFSETQ. There are 15 residues in the CDR3. In nucleotides, the CDR3 is TGCGCCGGCAGACGTGGGACTAGCTCCTTCAATGAGCAGTTCTTC. It encodes CAGRRGTSSFNEQFF.

The gene calls are TRBV11-2 and TRBJ2-7; 10 positions agree with TRBD1. V trimming: 7 bases; J trimming: 3 bases; junction bases outside the gene matches: 9. Germline-derived CDR1 and CDR2 are SGHAT and FQNNGV. The CDR3 totals 15 residues. CDR3 sequence reads: CASTIGTGVSYEQYF. The CDR3 nucleotides are TGTGCCAGCACCATCGGGACAGGGGTTAGCTACGAGCAGTACTTC.

The J gene is TRBJ2-1, the V gene TRBV7-8; TRBD1 is a possible D gene (5 bases). There are 16 residues in the CDR3. Germline V gene data show CDR1 as SGHVS and CDR2 as FQNEAQ. The germline V and J ends were trimmed by 7 bases and 7 bases, with 23 bases remaining between them. The CDR3 sequence is CASNLASRLGPNEQFF. CDR3 nucleotides: TGTGCCAGCAACTTGGCATCTCGGTTGGGGCCGAATGAGCAGTTCTTC.

As to this clonotype: One junction end disagrees with the germline gene, perhaps due to a read error. The chain carries TRBV29-1 and TRBJ1-3; no reliable D call. CDR1 and CDR2 (germline): SQVTM, ANQGSEA. The CDR3 spans 13 residues. The CDR3 is CNVWTDSGNIIYF. CDR3 DNA sequence: TGCAATGTCTGGACTGACTCTGGAAACATCATATATTTT.

The gene calls are TRBV14 and TRBJ1-5; weak D call: TRBD1 (6 bases). The CDR3 covers 13 residues. The V end lost 3 bases, the J end lost 5 bases, and 8 bases lay between the germline ends. Germline V gene lookup returns CDR1 SGHDN and CDR2 FVKESK. CDR3: CASSQGAYQPQHF. The CDR3 bases are TGTGCCAGCAGCCAGGGGGCGTATCAGCCCCAGCATTTT.